The 16 T cell receptor beta chains below were found in one sample sequenced in a study of T cell responses to AZD1222 COVID-19 vaccine. Measured with immunoSEQ multiplex PCR; TCRdb has only the in-frame clones, and not every one. This table holds roughly 100,000 clones, roughly 90% found once. Specimen: peripheral blood, collected on day 0 of AZD1222 vaccination. Receptors originate from an adult in good health.

The DNA for the CDR3 is TGTGCCAGCCACAGGGGTAGGACTGAAGCTTTCTTT. Translation gives CASHRGRTEAFF. The chain carries TRBV24-1 and TRBJ1-1; TRBD1 aligns across 7 bases. V dropped 11 bases and J dropped 5; count of bases not matched to a gene: 7. CDR3 length equals 12 residues. Germline CDR1 reads KGHDR; CDR2 reads SFDVKD.

The chain recombines TRBV2 with TRBJ1-1; D ambiguous. V lost 6 bases to trimming and J lost 5 bases, with 7 bases between them. The CDR3 length is 11 residues. In germline, CDR1 is SNHLY, CDR2 FYNNEI. The CDR3: CASSLGTEAFF. The CDR3 bases are TGTGCCAGCAGCTTGGGGACTGAAGCTTTCTTT.

The CDR3 reads CASSPKTGDGETQYF. DNA of the CDR3: TGCGCCAGCAGCCCAAAAACAGGGGACGGAGAGACCCAGTACTTC. The chain uses TRBV5-1 and TRBJ2-5; 7 bases align to TRBD1. This CDR3 region has 15 residues. Germline lookup yields CDR1 SGHRS and CDR2 YFSETQ. With 4 bases clipped from V and 4 bases from J, the junction kept 10 bases outside the gene matches.

The chain joins TRBV29-1 to TRBJ1-4, with D possibly being TRBD1 (5 bases). This CDR3 has 13 residues. Germline V lookup: CDR1 SQVTM, CDR2 ANQGSEA. Trimming pared 7 bases from V and 7 bases from J, leaving 16 bases between. The CDR3 nucleotides read TGCAGCGCCGTAGGGGCAGGGACTGAAAAACTGTTTTTT. Protein product: CSAVGAGTEKLFF.

The genes are TRBV25-1 and TRBJ2-3; D possibly matches TRBD1 or TRBD2 (5 bases each). V lost 6 bases, J lost 6 bases, and 19 bases lay in between. CDR1 and CDR2 (germline): MGHDK, SYGVNS. The CDR3 loop spans 15 amino acids. This CDR3 is CASRGDPLVGDTQYF. The CDR3 DNA reads as TGTGCCAGCAGGGGGGATCCACTAGTAGGGGATACGCAGTATTTT.

V usage is TRBV10-1 and J usage is TRBJ2-3, with D possibly matching TRBD2 (5 bases). The CDR3 loop spans 16 amino acids. The germline V gene encodes CDR1 WNHNN and CDR2 SYGVQD (reference sequence). Trimming shortened V by 2 bases and J by 2 bases, and 14 bases separated the two germline ends. The CDR3 DNA is TGCGCCAGCAGTGAGACAACACTAGTTCACACAGATACGCAGTATTTT. This translates into CASSETTLVHTDTQYF.

This clone was seen more than once but under ten times. This chain joins TRBV6-2 or TRBV6-3 and TRBJ2-7; D unresolved. V dropped 0 bases and J dropped 4 bases, with 4 bases sitting between them. Germline-derived CDR1 and CDR2 are MNHEY and SVGEGT. CDR3 length: 12 residues. The CDR3, as DNA: TGTGCCAGCAGTTACTCGTTATACGAGCAGTACTTC. Protein sequence: CASSYSLYEQYF.

This clone was recorded a few times. The genes are TRBV15 and TRBJ1-2, with a tentative D call TRBD1 (5 bases). Between the trimmed V and J ends, which lost 1 base and 14 bases, there was a span of 17 bases. The CDR3 sequence is 13 residues long. CDR1 and CDR2 from the germline V gene are LNHNV and YYDKDF (reference sequence). CDR3 region: CATSRAGGDPGTF. Here the CDR3 DNA reads TGTGCCACCAGCAGAGCCGGCGGGGACCCCGGAACCTTC.

This clone is labeled as medium-sized (0.01 to 0.1%). The V and J genes are TRBV11-3 and TRBJ2-3, with a tentative D call TRBD1 (7 bases). V lost 5 bases and J lost 0, with 12 bases in between. This CDR3 is 15 amino acids long. Germline lookup yields CDR1 SGHNT and CDR2 YENEEA. The CDR3 loop is CASSPGGLSTDTQYF. CDR3 sequence (DNA): TGTGCCAGCAGCCCAGGGGGGTTGAGCACAGATACGCAGTATTTT.

This clone showed up just once. V and J are TRBV6-6 and TRBJ2-2, with D unclear. V was pared by 4 bases and J by 1 base, with 4 bases between. CDR3 length: 13 residues. In germline, CDR1 is MNHNY, CDR2 SVGAGI (reference sequence). This CDR3 is CASSWGNTGELFF. The CDR3 DNA follows: TGTGCCAGCAGTTGGGGGAACACCGGGGAGCTGTTTTTT.

This clone was picked up one time. The gene calls are TRBV7-9 and TRBJ1-2, with 8 bases aligning to TRBD1. Germline loops: CDR1 SEHNR, CDR2 FQNEAQ (reference sequence). This CDR3 is 14 amino acids long. V gave up 1 base and J gave up 7 bases; unmatched junction bases: 5. CDR3 loop: CASSLGQGSIGYTF. The CDR3 DNA sequence: TGTGCCAGCAGCTTAGGACAGGGGAGCATTGGCTACACCTTC.

The rearrangement uses TRBV3-1 (or the pseudogene TRBV3-2) and TRBJ1-1; D gene unclear. Germline loops: CDR1 LGHDT, CDR2 YNNKEL (reference sequence). V was trimmed by 0 bases and J by 11 bases, leaving 10 bases between them. The CDR3 length is 12 residues. CDR3 nucleotides: TGTGCCAGCAGCCAAGATAGTTACGGGGCTTTCTTT. Translation: CASSQDSYGAFF.

The chain employs TRBV5-1 and TRBJ2-3; TRBD2 might be the D (7 bases). Germline CDR1 and CDR2: SGHRS and YFSETQ. V gave up 2 bases and J gave up 6 bases, with 13 bases separating them. This CDR3 region has 14 residues. The CDR3 bases are TGCGCCAGCAGCTTTAGTGGGGGGGCTGATACGCAGTATTTT. It translates to CASSFSGGADTQYF. The full variable domain, with the rest looked up from reference TRBV5-1 and TRBJ2-3, is KAGVTQTPRYLIKTRGQQVTLSCSPISGHRSVSWYQQTPGQGLQFLFEYFSETQRNKGNFPGRFSGRQFSNSRSEMNVSTLELGDSALYLCASSFSGGADTQYFGPGTRLTVL.

This rearrangement joins TRBV9 to TRBJ1-1, with D unresolved. Germline V lookup: CDR1 SGDLS, CDR2 YYNGEE. This CDR3 has 16 residues. V lost 0 bases to trimming and J lost 1 base, with 13 bases between them. The CDR3 reads CASSVVGEGSNTEAFF. The CDR3 coding sequence is TGTGCCAGCAGCGTAGTTGGGGAGGGATCGAACACTGAAGCTTTCTTT.

In its sample, this clone was seen once. The chain joins TRBV11-2 to TRBJ1-3; D remains ambiguous. The CDR3 runs to 15 residues. V gave up 6 bases and J gave up 0 bases, with 12 bases separating them. Germline CDR1 SGHAT, CDR2 FQNNGV. CDR3 region: CASSRGSSSGNTIYF. CDR3 nucleotides: TGTGCCAGCAGTCGCGGAAGTAGCTCTGGAAACACCATATATTTT.

This clone is a singleton in its sample. The same CDR3 is also encoded by other DNA sequences in this sample. This sequence joins TRBV11-3 and TRBJ1-1; D remains unclear. V was clipped by 1 base and J by 5 bases, with 8 bases between them. This CDR3 is 13 amino acids long. The germline V gene has CDR1 SGHNT and CDR2 YENEEA. CDR3 sequence (DNA): TGTGCCAGCAGCTTAGTGTCTGGAACTGAAGCTTTCTTT. Its translation: CASSLVSGTEAFF.